This is a list of T cell receptor beta chains from one sample in a study of blood T cell repertoires in COVID-19. This table comes from immunoSEQ multiplex PCR, and its TCRdb copy is limited to in-frame clones, with some not included. This sample carries about 150,000 clones, 75% to 90% of them seen once, and the ten largest clones take around an eighth. Sequencing was done on a sample of peripheral blood. The receptors here all came from a man younger than 35 with COVID-19, enrolled during active disease. Both conserved end residues are part of each CDR3. D genes are given only for firm matches. For some rows the clone size is stated as once, few or many, or as a class when expanded; others skip it.

V,D,J,size,DNA,CDR3
TRBV9,TRBD2,TRBJ2-2,NA,TGTGCCAGCAGCGCGCAGGTGGGACTAGCGGGAGTGGACACCGGGGAGCTGTTTTTT,CASSAQVGLAGVDTGELFF
TRBV7-9,TRBD2,TRBJ2-7,NA,TGTGCCAGCAGCTTAGCGAAGGGAGTGGCGGGAGGGCGCGAGCAGTACTTC,CASSLAKGVAGGREQYF
TRBV9,TRBD2,TRBJ2-7,NA,TGTGCCAGCAGCGTAACGGGGGGCGAGCAGTACTTC,CASSVTGGEQYF
TRBV30,NA,TRBJ1-5,NA,TGTGCCTGGAGCCCAGGCAATCAGCCCCAGCATTTT,CAWSPGNQPQHF
TRBV4-3,NA,TRBJ2-6,NA,TGCGCCAGCAGCCAAGATCCTGGTGGGGGGGCCTACGACTCTGGGGCCAACGTCCTGACTTTC,CASSQDPGGGAYDSGANVLTF
TRBV28,NA,TRBJ1-4,NA,TGTGCCAGCAGTTTATGGGCGGATGCAACTAATGAAAAACTGTTTTTT,CASSLWADATNEKLFF
TRBV2,NA,TRBJ1-2,NA,TGTGCCAGCACCTCGACAGGAGTTGGCTATGGCTACACCTTC,CASTSTGVGYGYTF
TRBV28,NA,TRBJ2-1,NA,TGTGCCAGCAGTTCCCGGTCGCGGAGAAATGAGCAGTTCTTC,CASSSRSRRNEQFF
TRBV23-1,NA,TRBJ1-5,NA,TGCGCCAGCAGAACCGAGGGTGCAGCTCGTAGCAATCAGCCCCAGCATTTT,CASRTEGAARSNQPQHF
TRBV13,TRBD2,TRBJ2-2,NA,TGTGCCAGCAGCTTAACCTCTGCGGGAGGGCCATCCGGGGAGCTGTTTTTT,CASSLTSAGGPSGELFF
TRBV6-4,NA,TRBJ2-3,NA,TGTGCCAGCAGTGAATCAGCGGAGAGCACAGATACGCAGTATTTT,CASSESAESTDTQYF
TRBV15,TRBD1,TRBJ2-1,NA,TGTGCCACCAGCAGCACCATGGACAGGGGGCTGAGAAATGAGCAGTTCTTC,CATSSTMDRGLRNEQFF
TRBV23-1,NA,TRBJ1-3,NA,TGCGCCAGCAGTCAATCGGGACGGGGGGCAGGAAACACCATATATTTT,CASSQSGRGAGNTIYF
TRBV28,NA,TRBJ1-5,once,TGTGCCAGCAGCTTACAGGAAAGCAATCAGCCCCAGCATTTT,CASSLQESNQPQHF
TRBV7-2,TRBD2,TRBJ2-3,NA,TGTGCCAGCAGCTTAGCGACTAGCGGGAGTATGTCAGATACGCAGTATTTT,CASSLATSGSMSDTQYF
TRBV28,NA,TRBJ2-7,NA,TGTGCCAGCAGAAACCCGAGGATCTACGAGCAGTACTTC,CASRNPRIYEQYF
TRBV5-6,TRBD1,TRBJ2-7,NA,TGTGCCAGCAGCGCGGGGACAGGGCTTGCTTACGAGCAGTACTTC,CASSAGTGLAYEQYF
TRBV7-8,NA,TRBJ1-2,NA,TGTGCCAGCAGCTACTCCGGTACACAGATTGCTCTTAACTATGGCTACACCTTC,CASSYSGTQIALNYGYTF
TRBV11-2,TRBD1,TRBJ2-7,NA,TGTGCCAGCAGCTGGGGACAGGGGGGCCTCTACGAGCAGTACTTC,CASSWGQGGLYEQYF
TRBV5-1,NA,TRBJ1-3,NA,TGCGCCAGCAGCTTGGAAATCGCGGAGAGTGGAAACACCATATATTTT,CASSLEIAESGNTIYF
TRBV5-1,NA,TRBJ1-2,NA,TGCGCCAGCAGCTTGGACAGAAGTGGCTACACCTTC,CASSLDRSGYTF
TRBV7-8,TRBD1,TRBJ1-1,NA,TGTGCCAGCAGCTTACACCGGGACAGGGGGCAGAACACTGAAGCTTTCTTT,CASSLHRDRGQNTEAFF
TRBV10-3,TRBD1,TRBJ1-2,NA,TGTGCCATCACAGGACAGGGTGGCTATGGCTACACCTTC,CAITGQGGYGYTF
TRBV2,TRBD2,TRBJ2-1,NA,TGTGCCAGCGGCCCCCGGACTAGCGGCTACAATGAGCAGTTCTTC,CASGPRTSGYNEQFF
TRBV10-2,NA,TRBJ1-1,NA,TGCGCCAGCATCTCAGGGGCGGGGAACACTGAAGCTTTCTTT,CASISGAGNTEAFF
TRBV4-3,NA,TRBJ1-2,NA,TGCGCCAGCAGCCAAATGCCGCCGGGGGGGCGATATTACTATGGCTACACCTTC,CASSQMPPGGRYYYGYTF
TRBV29-1,NA,TRBJ2-6,once,TGCAGCGTTGGACAGTCCCATTCCTCTGGGGCCAACGTCCTGACTTTC,CSVGQSHSSGANVLTF
TRBV19,TRBD1,TRBJ1-2,NA,TGTGCCAGTAGTCCCAGGGGGCGTCCGGATGGCTACACCTTC,CASSPRGRPDGYTF
TRBV19,TRBD2,TRBJ2-3,NA,TGTGCCAGTAGTACTCCCACGGGACTACATTTTTCCACAGATACGCAGTATTTT,CASSTPTGLHFSTDTQYF
TRBV4-1,NA,TRBJ1-5,NA,TGCGCCAGCAGCCAGGGGGCTCGTGGTCAGCCCCAGCATTTT,CASSQGARGQPQHF
TRBV9,TRBD1,TRBJ1-6,once,TGTGCCAGCGGACAGGGGGCCTACTATAATTCACCCCTCCACTTT,CASGQGAYYNSPLHF
TRBV7-3,NA,TRBJ2-6,once,TGTGCCAGCAGCTTACCCGGCGGGGGGGCCAACGTCCTGACTTTC,CASSLPGGGANVLTF
TRBV6-6,NA,TRBJ2-1,NA,TGTGCCAGCAGTTATAGCCATGAGCAGTTCTTC,CASSYSHEQFF
TRBV4-3,NA,TRBJ2-3,NA,TGCGCCAGCAGCCAAAGTCTAGCGTCAGATACGCAGTATTTT,CASSQSLASDTQYF
TRBV10-3,NA,TRBJ2-2,NA,TGTGCCATCAGTGCTAGCCGCCCCGGGGAGCTGTTTTTT,CAISASRPGELFF
TRBV15,NA,TRBJ2-7,NA,TGTGCCACCAGCAGAGATAGAGGGTCCTACGAGCAGTACTTC,CATSRDRGSYEQYF
TRBV2,NA,TRBJ1-6,few,TGTGCCAGCAGTGAAGGATTGTCGGTTTCACCCCTCCACTTT,CASSEGLSVSPLHF
TRBV25-1,TRBD2,TRBJ2-3,NA,TGTGCCAGCAGTGACGCTAGCGGGGCTAATACGCAGTATTTT,CASSDASGANTQYF
TRBV27,TRBD1,TRBJ2-5,NA,TGTGCCAGCAGTTTGACAGGGGGCCAAGAGACCCAGTACTTC,CASSLTGGQETQYF
TRBV9,NA,TRBJ2-3,NA,TGTGCCAGCAGCCCACAGGGCCGGCACACAGATACGCAGTATTTT,CASSPQGRHTDTQYF
TRBV10-3,TRBD1,TRBJ1-1,few,TGTGCCATCAGCCCAGGACAGGGGTACACTGAAGCTTTCTTT,CAISPGQGYTEAFF
TRBV5-6,NA,TRBJ2-2,NA,TGTGCCAGCAGCTCACCTTATTTAGCCGGGGAGCTGTTTTTT,CASSSPYLAGELFF